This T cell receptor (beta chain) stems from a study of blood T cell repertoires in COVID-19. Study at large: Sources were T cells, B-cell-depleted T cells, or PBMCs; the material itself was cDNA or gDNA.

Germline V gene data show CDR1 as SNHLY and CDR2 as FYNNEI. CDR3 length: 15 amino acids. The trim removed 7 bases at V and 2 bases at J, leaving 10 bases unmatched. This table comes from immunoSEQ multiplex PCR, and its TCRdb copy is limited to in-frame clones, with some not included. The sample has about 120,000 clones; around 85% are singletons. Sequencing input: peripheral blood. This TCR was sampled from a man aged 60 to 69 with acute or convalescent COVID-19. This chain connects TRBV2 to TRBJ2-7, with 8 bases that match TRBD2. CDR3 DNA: TGTGCCAGCAAAGACGGTAGCGGGGTAGCCTACGAGCAGTACTTC. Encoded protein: CASKDGSGVAYEQYF.